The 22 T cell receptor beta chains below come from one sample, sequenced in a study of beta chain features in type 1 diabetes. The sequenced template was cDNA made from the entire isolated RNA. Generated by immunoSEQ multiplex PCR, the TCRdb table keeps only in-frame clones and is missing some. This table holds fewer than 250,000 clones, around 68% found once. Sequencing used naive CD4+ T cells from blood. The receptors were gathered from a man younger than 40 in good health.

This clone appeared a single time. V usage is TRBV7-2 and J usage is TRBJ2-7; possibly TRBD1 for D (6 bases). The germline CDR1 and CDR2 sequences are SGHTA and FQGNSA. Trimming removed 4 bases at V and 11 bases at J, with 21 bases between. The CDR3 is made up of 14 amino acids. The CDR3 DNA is TGTGCCAGCAGCTCCCCCTCCTGGGACACCAGAAAGTACTTC. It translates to CASSSPSWDTRKYF.

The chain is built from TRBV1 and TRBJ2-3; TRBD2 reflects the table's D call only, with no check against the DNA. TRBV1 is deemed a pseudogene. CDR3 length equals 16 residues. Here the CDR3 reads CTSRTLAGESTDTQYF. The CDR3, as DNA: TGCACCAGCAGAACCCTAGCGGGAGAGAGCACAGATACGCAGTATTTT.

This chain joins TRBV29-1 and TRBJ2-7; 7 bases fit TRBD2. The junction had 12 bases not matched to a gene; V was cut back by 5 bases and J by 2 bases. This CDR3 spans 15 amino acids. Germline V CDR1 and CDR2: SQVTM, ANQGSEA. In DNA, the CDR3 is TGCAGCGTTTTCAGCGGGGCGGGAGCTACCTACGAGCAGTACTTC. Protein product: CSVFSGAGATYEQYF.

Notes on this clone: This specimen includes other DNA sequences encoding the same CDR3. CDR3 region: CASSVGQGNTEAFF. The CDR3, as DNA: TGTGCCAGCAGCGTAGGACAGGGGAACACTGAAGCTTTCTTT. The rearrangement links TRBV9 to TRBJ1-1, with 7 bases fitting TRBD1. With V trimmed by 0 bases and J by 1 base, 0 bases remained unmatched. CDR3 size: 14 residues. The germline CDR1 and CDR2 sequences are SGDLS and YYNGEE.

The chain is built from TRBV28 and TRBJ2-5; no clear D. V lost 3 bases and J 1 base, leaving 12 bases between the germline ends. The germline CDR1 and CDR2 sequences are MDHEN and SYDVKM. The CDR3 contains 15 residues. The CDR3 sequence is CASSFNRAAQETQYF. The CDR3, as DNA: TGTGCCAGCAGTTTTAACCGGGCCGCCCAAGAGACCCAGTACTTC.

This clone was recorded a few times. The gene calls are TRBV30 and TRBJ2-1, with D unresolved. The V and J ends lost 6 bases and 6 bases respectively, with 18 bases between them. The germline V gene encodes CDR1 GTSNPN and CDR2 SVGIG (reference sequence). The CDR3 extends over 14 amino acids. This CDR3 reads CACRGGRWFNEQFF. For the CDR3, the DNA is TGTGCCTGCAGAGGCGGTAGGTGGTTCAATGAGCAGTTCTTC.

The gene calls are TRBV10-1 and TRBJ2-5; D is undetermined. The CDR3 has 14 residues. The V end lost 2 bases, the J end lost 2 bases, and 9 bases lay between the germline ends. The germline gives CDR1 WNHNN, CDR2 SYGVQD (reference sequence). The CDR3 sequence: CASSEGQHQETQYF. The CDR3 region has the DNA TGCGCCAGCAGTGAGGGGCAACATCAAGAGACCCAGTACTTC.

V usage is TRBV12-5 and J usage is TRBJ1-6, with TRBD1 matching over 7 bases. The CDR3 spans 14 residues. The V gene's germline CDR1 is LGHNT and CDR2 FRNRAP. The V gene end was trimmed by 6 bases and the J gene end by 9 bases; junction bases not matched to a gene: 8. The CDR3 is CASGPDRDASPLHF. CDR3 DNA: TGTGCTAGTGGACCCGACAGGGACGCTTCACCCCTCCACTTT.

CDR3 nucleotide sequence: TGTGCCAGCAGTTACTCGAACACCGGAGCCAAAAACATTCAGTACTTC. This gives the protein CASSYSNTGAKNIQYF. The chain joins TRBV6-5 to TRBJ2-4; the D is unclear. V lost 0 bases to trimming and J lost 0 bases, with 9 bases between them. The CDR3 is 16 residues long. CDR1 MNHEY and CDR2 SVGAGI come from the germline V gene.

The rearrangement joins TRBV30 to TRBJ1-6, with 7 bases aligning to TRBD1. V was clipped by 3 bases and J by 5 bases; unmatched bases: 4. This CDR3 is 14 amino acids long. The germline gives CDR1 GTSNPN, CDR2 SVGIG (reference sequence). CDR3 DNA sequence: TGTGCCTGGAGCGCGACAGGGAATAATTCACCCCTCCACTTT. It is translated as CAWSATGNNSPLHF.

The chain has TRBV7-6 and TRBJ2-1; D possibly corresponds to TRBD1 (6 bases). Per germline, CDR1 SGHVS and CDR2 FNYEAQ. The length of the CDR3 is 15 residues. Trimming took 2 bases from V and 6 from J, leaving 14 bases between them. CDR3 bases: TGTGCCAGCAGCTTATACAGGGACACTGGCAATGAGCAGTTCTTC. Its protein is CASSLYRDTGNEQFF.

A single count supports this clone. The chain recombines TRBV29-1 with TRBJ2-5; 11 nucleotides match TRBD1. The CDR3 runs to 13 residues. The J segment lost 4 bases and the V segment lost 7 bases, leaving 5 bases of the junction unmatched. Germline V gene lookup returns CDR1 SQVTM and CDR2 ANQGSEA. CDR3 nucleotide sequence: TGCAGCGCCCAGGACAGGGGGCGAGAGACCCAGTACTTC. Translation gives CSAQDRGRETQYF.

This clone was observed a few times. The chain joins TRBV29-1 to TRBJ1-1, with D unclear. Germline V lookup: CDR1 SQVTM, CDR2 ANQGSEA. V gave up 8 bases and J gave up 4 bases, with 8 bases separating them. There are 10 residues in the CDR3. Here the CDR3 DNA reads TGCAGCTATGTGGGCACTGAAGCTTTCTTT. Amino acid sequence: CSYVGTEAFF.

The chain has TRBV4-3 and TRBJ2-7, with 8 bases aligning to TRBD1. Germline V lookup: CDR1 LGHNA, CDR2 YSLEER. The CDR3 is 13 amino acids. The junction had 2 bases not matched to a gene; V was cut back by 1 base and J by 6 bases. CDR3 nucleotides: TGCGCCAGCAGCCAAGGGACAGGGCGCGAGCAGTACTTC. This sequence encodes CASSQGTGREQYF.

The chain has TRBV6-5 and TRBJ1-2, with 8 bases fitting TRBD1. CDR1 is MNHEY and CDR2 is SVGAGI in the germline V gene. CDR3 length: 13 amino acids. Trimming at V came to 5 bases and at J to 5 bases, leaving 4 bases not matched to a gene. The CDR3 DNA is TGTGCCAGCAGTGGGGACAGGCCATATGGCTACACCTTC. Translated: CASSGDRPYGYTF.

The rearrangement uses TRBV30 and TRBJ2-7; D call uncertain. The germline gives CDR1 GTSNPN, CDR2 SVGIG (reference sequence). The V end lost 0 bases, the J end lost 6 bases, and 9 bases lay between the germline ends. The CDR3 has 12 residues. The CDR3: CAWSVNWIEQYF. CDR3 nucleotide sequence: TGTGCCTGGAGTGTTAATTGGATCGAGCAGTACTTC.

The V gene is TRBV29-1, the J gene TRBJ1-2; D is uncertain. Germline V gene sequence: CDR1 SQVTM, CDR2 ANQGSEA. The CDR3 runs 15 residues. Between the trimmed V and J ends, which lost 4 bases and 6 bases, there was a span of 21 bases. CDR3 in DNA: TGCAGCGTTGTCCTCTCCGGAAGACCACGGGATGGCTACACCTTC. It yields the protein CSVVLSGRPRDGYTF.

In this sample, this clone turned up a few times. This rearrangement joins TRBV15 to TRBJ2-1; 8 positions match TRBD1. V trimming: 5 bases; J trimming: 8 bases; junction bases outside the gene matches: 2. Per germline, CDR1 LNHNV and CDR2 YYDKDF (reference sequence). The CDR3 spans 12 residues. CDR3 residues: CATSPDRDEQFF. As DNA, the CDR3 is TGTGCCACCAGCCCGGACAGGGATGAGCAGTTCTTC. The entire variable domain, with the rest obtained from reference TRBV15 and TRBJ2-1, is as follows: DAMVIQNPRYQVTQFGKPVTLSCSQTLNHNVMYWYQQKSSQAPKLLFHYYDKDFNNEADTPDNFQSRRPNTSFCFLDIRSPGLGDTAMYLCATSPDRDEQFFGPGTRLTVL.

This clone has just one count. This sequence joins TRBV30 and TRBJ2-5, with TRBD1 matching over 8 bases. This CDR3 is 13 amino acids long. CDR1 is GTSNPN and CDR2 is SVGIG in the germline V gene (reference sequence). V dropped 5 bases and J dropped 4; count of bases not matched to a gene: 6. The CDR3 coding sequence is TGTGCCTGGGGACAGGGCAGGGGAGAGACCCAGTACTTC. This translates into CAWGQGRGETQYF.

CDR3 sequence: CASSAEGRINQPQHF. The DNA for the CDR3 is TGTGCCAGCAGCGCTGAGGGGAGGATCAATCAGCCCCAGCATTTT. This chain joins TRBV6-6 and TRBJ1-5; D is perhaps TRBD1 (5 bases). The V end was cut by 6 bases, the J end by 3 bases, with 15 bases between. Germline V CDR1 and CDR2: MNHNY, SVGAGI (reference sequence). The CDR3 sequence is 15 residues long.

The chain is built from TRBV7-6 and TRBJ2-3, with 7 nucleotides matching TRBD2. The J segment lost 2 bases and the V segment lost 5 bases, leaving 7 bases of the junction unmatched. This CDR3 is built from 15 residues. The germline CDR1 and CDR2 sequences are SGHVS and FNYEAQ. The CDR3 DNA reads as TGTGCCAGCAGCCGCGGCGGGGGTCTCACAGATACGCAGTATTTT. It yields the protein CASSRGGGLTDTQYF.

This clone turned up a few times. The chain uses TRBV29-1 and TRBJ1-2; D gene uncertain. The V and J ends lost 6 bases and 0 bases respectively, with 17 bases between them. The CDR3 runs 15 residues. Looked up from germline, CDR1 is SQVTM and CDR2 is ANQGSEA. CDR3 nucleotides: TGCAGCGTAGCTGAGCGGGGAAACACTAACTATGGCTACACCTTC. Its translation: CSVAERGNTNYGYTF.